These 30 T cell receptor beta chains were sequenced from one sample in a study of shared clonotypes between healthy human individuals. Measured with immunoSEQ multiplex PCR; TCRdb has only the in-frame clones, and not every one. Of hundreds of thousands of clones listed, roughly four fifths are singletons. Sequencing input: PBMCs. These TCRs come from a woman aged 35 to 49 in good health. Some clones in this sample may be carry-over from other donors' samples.

The chain is built from TRBV29-1 and TRBJ2-5, with 11 bases identical to TRBD2. The CDR3 contains 14 residues. CDR1 is SQVTM, CDR2 ANQGSEA, per germline. J lost 4 bases, V lost 8 bases, and 9 bases had no gene match. This CDR3 reads CSSNSGRVGETQYF. For the CDR3, the DNA is TGCAGCTCCAATAGCGGGAGGGTGGGAGAGACCCAGTACTTC. The variable domain in full, completed from reference TRBV29-1 and TRBJ2-5, reads SAVISQKPSRDICQRGTSLTIQCQVDSQVTMMFWYRQQPGQSLTLIATANQGSEATYESGFVIDKFPISRPNLTFSTLTVSNMSPEDSSIYLCSSNSGRVGETQYFGPGTRLLVL.

The rearrangement joins TRBV6-5 to TRBJ2-6, with D unresolved. Trimming removed 0 bases at V and 0 bases at J, with 3 bases between. Germline V gives CDR1 MNHEY, CDR2 SVGAGI. The CDR3 is 15 amino acids. In DNA, the CDR3 is TGTGCCAGCAGTTACTCTAACTCTGGGGCCAACGTCCTGACTTTC. Protein: CASSYSNSGANVLTF.

This clone was seen a single time. The chain employs TRBV5-5 and TRBJ2-1, with D possibly TRBD2 on 6 matching bases. This CDR3 has 14 residues. Trimming cost V 2 bases and J 3 bases, with 9 bases left between them. The germline gives CDR1 SGHKS, CDR2 YYEKEE (reference sequence). The CDR3 DNA is TGTGCCAGCAGCTTAACGGGGGTCTACAATGAGCAGTTCTTC. It encodes CASSLTGVYNEQFF.

This clone was recorded a few times. V is TRBV7-2 and J is TRBJ2-7; 11 bases fit TRBD2. CDR1 and CDR2 (germline): SGHTA, FQGNSA. V was pared by 1 base and J by 3 bases, with 2 bases of the junction left unmatched. The CDR3 has 15 amino acids. The CDR3 here is CASSLVAGGIYEQYF. The CDR3 bases are TGTGCCAGCAGCTTAGTAGCGGGAGGGATCTACGAGCAGTACTTC.

The chain couples TRBV29-1 to TRBJ1-2; weak D call: TRBD1 (5 bases). The CDR3 is made up of 13 amino acids. From germline, CDR1 is SQVTM and CDR2 ANQGSEA. The DNA of the CDR3 is TGCAGTGAACTACGGACAATTAACTATGGCTACACCTTC. Translated: CSELRTINYGYTF.

The chain couples TRBV18 to TRBJ2-1; TRBD2 matches 11 bases. V lost 4 bases, J lost 4 bases, and 6 bases stayed unmatched. Germline lookup yields CDR1 KGHSH and CDR2 LQKENI. The CDR3 runs to 16 residues. CDR3 sequence (DNA): TGTGCCAGCTCACACCTAGCGGGAGGTGGGTACAATGAGCAGTTCTTC. Translated: CASSHLAGGGYNEQFF.

A word on this clone: Other DNA sequences in this specimen translate into the identical CDR3. The chain recombines TRBV29-1 with TRBJ1-5; 9 nucleotides align to TRBD1. The germline V gene has CDR1 SQVTM and CDR2 ANQGSEA. The J segment lost 1 base and the V segment lost 6 bases, leaving 1 base of the junction unmatched. CDR3 length: 13 amino acids. CDR3 DNA: TGCAGCGTCGGACAGGGGAGCAATCAGCCCCAGCATTTT. It encodes CSVGQGSNQPQHF.

This clone has just one count. The chain has TRBV9 and TRBJ1-3; TRBD1 agrees at 8 bases. The V and J ends lost 3 bases and 3 bases, in that order; junction bases with no gene match: 11. Looked up from germline, CDR1 is SGDLS and CDR2 is YYNGEE. This CDR3 region has 17 residues. Here the CDR3 reads CASSALGQGVGGNTIYF. The CDR3 DNA reads TGTGCCAGCAGCGCCCTAGGACAGGGAGTCGGTGGAAACACCATATATTTT.

This chain links TRBV11-2 with TRBJ2-1; no clear D gene. This CDR3 has 15 amino acids. Germline CDR1 reads SGHAT; CDR2 reads FQNNGV. V was shortened by 0 bases and J by 6 bases, with 12 bases between the two germline ends. CDR3 bases: TGTGCCAGCAGCTTAGAGGGCAGCAGGTTCAATGAGCAGTTCTTC. Its translation is CASSLEGSRFNEQFF.

A word on this clone: This same CDR3 is encoded by further DNA sequences in the sample. The rearrangement uses TRBV18 and TRBJ2-5, with D hard to call. This CDR3 region has 13 residues. Germline assignment: CDR1 KGHSH and CDR2 LQKENI. Between the trimmed V and J ends, which lost 1 base and 2 bases, there was a span of 5 bases. CDR3 sequence reads: CASSPLGQETQYF. DNA of the CDR3: TGTGCCAGCTCACCACTGGGACAAGAGACCCAGTACTTC. The full variable domain, completed using reference TRBV18 and TRBJ2-5, is NAGVMQNPRHLVRRRGQEARLRCSPMKGHSHVYWYRQLPEEGLKFMVYLQKENIIDESGMPKERFSAEFPKEGPSILRIQQVVRGDSAAYFCASSPLGQETQYFGPGTRLLVL.

Of note for this clone: This clone may be a read error of a much larger clone one base away. Additional DNA sequences in this sample encode the identical CDR3. V and J are TRBV5-1 and TRBJ1-2, with D perhaps matching TRBD1 (6 bases). Germline V CDR1 and CDR2: SGHRS, YFSETQ. V lost 1 base and J 2 bases, leaving 6 bases between the germline ends. The CDR3 has 13 residues. CDR3 region: CASSLQGNYGYTF. In DNA form, the CDR3 reads TGCGCCAGCAGCTTGCAGGGGAACTATGGCTACACCTTC. Supplemented by reference TRBV5-1 and TRBJ1-2, the full variable domain reads KAGVTQTPRYLIKTRGQQVTLSCSPISGHRSVSWYQQTPGQGLQFLFEYFSETQRNKGNFPGRFSGRQFSNSRSEMNVSTLELGDSALYLCASSLQGNYGYTFGSGTRLTVV.

This clone was observed a handful of times. This CDR3 is also generated by other DNA sequences in the sample. V gene TRBV11-2 combines with J gene TRBJ2-5, with 7 bases matching TRBD2. Germline lookup yields CDR1 SGHAT and CDR2 FQNNGV. V shed 5 bases, J shed 2 bases, and the junction held 5 bases outside the gene matches. The CDR3 extends over 14 amino acids. The CDR3 DNA reads TGTGCCAGCAGCCCCGGGGGGAGGCAAGAGACCCAGTACTTC. Its protein is CASSPGGRQETQYF.

The chain links TRBV28 to TRBJ1-4; 9 positions agree with TRBD1. The CDR3 spans 16 residues. From germline, CDR1 is MDHEN and CDR2 SYDVKM. V trimming: 6 bases; J trimming: 10 bases; junction bases outside the gene matches: 15. The CDR3 nucleotides are TGTGCCAGCAGCCCGGCGGGACAGGGCGCATTCGGAAAACTGTTTTTT. Translating gives CASSPAGQGAFGKLFF. The whole variable domain, filled in from reference TRBV28 and TRBJ1-4, reads DVKVTQSSRYLVKRTGEKVFLECVQDMDHENMFWYRQDPGLGLRLIYFSYDVKMKEKGDIPEGYSVSREKKERFSLILESASTNQTSMYLCASSPAGQGAFGKLFFGSGTQLSVL.

The chain joins TRBV5-1 to TRBJ2-7; weak D call: TRBD2 (5 bases). The germline V and J ends were trimmed by 4 bases and 3 bases, with 11 bases remaining between them. There are 13 residues in the CDR3. From germline, CDR1 is SGHRS and CDR2 YFSETQ. CDR3: CASSAAGNYEQYF. The CDR3 DNA sequence: TGCGCCAGCAGCGCGGCGGGCAACTACGAGCAGTACTTC.

V usage is TRBV7-8 and J usage is TRBJ2-1; TRBD2 matches 7 bases. The trim removed 4 bases at V and 8 bases at J, leaving 5 bases unmatched. The germline CDR1 and CDR2 sequences are SGHVS and FQNEAQ. The length of the CDR3 is 13 residues. The CDR3 DNA follows: TGTGCCAGCAGCTGGATTGGGGGGGATGAGCAGTTCTTC. Protein sequence: CASSWIGGDEQFF.

This clone has only one observation. The chain uses TRBV2 and TRBJ2-1, with TRBD2 matching over 9 bases. The V gene's germline CDR1 is SNHLY and CDR2 FYNNEI. The CDR3 is made up of 15 amino acids. V lost 8 bases, J lost 4 bases, and 9 bases stayed unmatched. DNA of the CDR3: TGTGCCAGCGGGACGACTAGCGGATTTTACAATGAGCAGTTCTTC. This encodes CASGTTSGFYNEQFF.

The rearrangement uses TRBV9 and TRBJ2-1, with a weak D call TRBD2 (5 bases). The germline V and J ends were trimmed by 0 bases and 8 bases, with 15 bases remaining between them. This CDR3 region has 15 residues. From germline, CDR1 is SGDLS and CDR2 YYNGEE. This CDR3 is CASSVAIARTHEQFF. The DNA of the CDR3 is TGTGCCAGCAGCGTAGCTATAGCGCGGACGCATGAGCAGTTCTTC.

This clone appeared a few times. The chain employs TRBV30 and TRBJ1-1, with D uncertain. Germline V gives CDR1 GTSNPN, CDR2 SVGIG (reference sequence). The V end lost 0 bases, the J end lost 10 bases, and 15 bases lay between the germline ends. This CDR3 has 13 residues. CDR3 in DNA: TGTGCCTGGAGTGTAAATCGAGACTTTGGAGCTTTCTTT. Its protein product is CAWSVNRDFGAFF.

This sequence joins TRBV7-2 and TRBJ2-1, with D possibly matching TRBD2 (5 bases). This CDR3 has 15 residues. With 2 bases removed from V and 0 bases from J, the gap between germline ends came to 8 bases. Germline assignment: CDR1 SGHTA and CDR2 FQGNSA. The CDR3 protein is CASSLWRSSYNEQFF. The CDR3, as DNA: TGTGCCAGCAGCTTATGGAGGAGCTCCTACAATGAGCAGTTCTTC.

V usage is TRBV30 and J usage is TRBJ1-6; no clear D. Germline CDR1 GTSNPN, CDR2 SVGIG (reference sequence). Trimming left V 7 bases short and J 0 bases short, with 13 bases between. CDR3 length: 15 amino acids. The CDR3 reads CAFSDESSYNSPLHF. DNA for the CDR3: TGTGCCTTTTCGGATGAAAGCTCCTATAATTCACCCCTCCACTTT.

The rearrangement links TRBV27 to TRBJ2-5, with 15 bases identical to TRBD2. V lost 4 bases and J lost 1; bases outside the gene matches: 13. Germline V gene sequence: CDR1 MNHEY, CDR2 SMNVEV (reference sequence). CDR3 size: 20 residues. This CDR3 is CASSSNVLGLAGGLQETQYF. The DNA of the CDR3 is TGTGCCAGCAGTTCCAATGTCTTGGGACTAGCGGGAGGTCTCCAAGAGACCCAGTACTTC.

The J gene is TRBJ1-2, the V gene TRBV5-5; 7 nucleotides match TRBD1. The CDR3 totals 15 residues. Germline V gene data show CDR1 as SGHKS and CDR2 as YYEKEE (reference sequence). Losses at the gene ends were 3 bases for V and 0 bases for J; bases not matched to a gene: 5. The CDR3 DNA follows: TGTGCCAGCAGCTATGGGACAGTTGCTAACTATGGCTACACCTTC. It yields the protein CASSYGTVANYGYTF.

This sequence joins TRBV30 and TRBJ1-5; no reliable D call. Looked up from germline, CDR1 is GTSNPN and CDR2 is SVGIG (reference sequence). Trimming left V 0 bases short and J 5 bases short, with 11 bases between. CDR3 size: 14 residues. The CDR3 DNA is TGTGCCTGGAGTGTACCCGGAGGATATCAGCCCCAGCATTTT. Translated, it gives CAWSVPGGYQPQHF.

This chain links TRBV11-2 with TRBJ2-5; weak D call: TRBD1 (6 bases). Trimming removed 5 bases from V and 5 bases from J, with 18 bases in between. This CDR3 spans 15 amino acids. Germline values: CDR1 SGHAT, CDR2 FQNNGV. The CDR3 region is CASSPERGRGETQYF. CDR3 in DNA: TGTGCCAGCAGCCCAGAGAGGGGAAGGGGGGAGACCCAGTACTTC.

The J gene is TRBJ1-1, the V gene TRBV27; D ambiguous. V shed 3 bases and J shed 0 bases, with 8 bases lying between them. This CDR3 region has 14 residues. Germline CDR1 MNHEY, CDR2 SMNVEV (reference sequence). The CDR3 sequence: CASSFSILNTEAFF. The CDR3 DNA reads as TGTGCCAGCAGTTTTAGCATACTGAACACTGAAGCTTTCTTT.

V gene TRBV13 combines with J gene TRBJ2-7; D remains unclear. CDR1 is PRHDT and CDR2 is FYEKMQ in the germline V gene (reference sequence). The CDR3 has 14 amino acids. V lost 0 bases, J lost 6 bases, and 12 bases lay in between. The CDR3 nucleotides read TGTGCCAGCAGCTTAGGCCAAATTAGACCCGAGCAGTACTTC. Its translation is CASSLGQIRPEQYF.

J is TRBJ2-4 and V is TRBV15; 10 positions agree with TRBD2. The CDR3 has 14 amino acids. Trimming removed 7 bases from V and 3 bases from J; junction bases left unmatched: 3. Germline CDR1 LNHNV, CDR2 YYDKDF (reference sequence). The CDR3 coding sequence is TGTGCCACCAAACCTAGCGGGAGCAAAAACATTCAGTACTTC. This gives the protein CATKPSGSKNIQYF.

This clone has more than one count but fewer than ten. A far larger clone differs by one base, so this is likely a read error. This same CDR3 is encoded by further DNA sequences in the sample. The chain combines TRBV4-2 with TRBJ1-1; D is perhaps TRBD1 (5 bases). Looked up from germline, CDR1 is LGHNA and CDR2 is YNFKEQ. CDR3 length equals 15 residues. The CDR3, as DNA: TGTGCCAGCAGCCTAGATCGGGCAGGGTTAACTGAAGCCTTCTTT. Its translation: CASSLDRAGLTEAFF.

The V and J genes are TRBV29-1 and TRBJ2-7; possibly TRBD1 for D (6 bases). The V and J ends lost 0 bases and 3 bases respectively, with 9 bases between them. Germline CDR1 and CDR2: SQVTM and ANQGSEA. This CDR3 spans 13 amino acids. CDR3 sequence: CSVEEGHRYEQYF. The CDR3 nucleotides are TGCAGCGTTGAAGAGGGACACCGCTACGAGCAGTACTTC.

This clone was seen only once. This chain uses TRBV7-7 with TRBJ2-1, with 9 bases identical to TRBD2. This CDR3 is built from 15 residues. Germline-derived CDR1 and CDR2 are SSHAT and FNYEAQ (reference sequence). J gave up 9 bases and V 1 base, and 7 bases lay outside the gene matches. The CDR3 sequence is CASSLGTSAWGEQFF. The CDR3 nucleotides are TGTGCCAGCAGCTTAGGGACTAGCGCGTGGGGTGAGCAGTTCTTC.